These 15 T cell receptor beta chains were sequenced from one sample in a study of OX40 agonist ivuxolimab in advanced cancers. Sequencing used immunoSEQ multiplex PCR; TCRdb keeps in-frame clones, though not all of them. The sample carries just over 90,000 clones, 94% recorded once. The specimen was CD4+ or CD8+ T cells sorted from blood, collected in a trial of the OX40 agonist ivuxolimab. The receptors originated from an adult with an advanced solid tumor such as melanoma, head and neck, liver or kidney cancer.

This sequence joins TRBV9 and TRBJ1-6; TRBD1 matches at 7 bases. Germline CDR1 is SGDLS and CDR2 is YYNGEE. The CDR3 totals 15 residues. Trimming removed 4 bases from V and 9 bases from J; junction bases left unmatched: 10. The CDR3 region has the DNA TGTGCCAGCAGCCCCGAGGGGACAGCGAGTTCACCCCTCCACTTT. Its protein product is CASSPEGTASSPLHF.

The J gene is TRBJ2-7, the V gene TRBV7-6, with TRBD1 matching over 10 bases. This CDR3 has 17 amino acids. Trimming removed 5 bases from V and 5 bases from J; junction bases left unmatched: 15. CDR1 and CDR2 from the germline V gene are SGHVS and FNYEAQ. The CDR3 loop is CASSLPSAGQGSHEQYF. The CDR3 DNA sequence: TGTGCCAGCAGCCTCCCGTCGGCGGGACAGGGGAGTCACGAGCAGTACTTC.

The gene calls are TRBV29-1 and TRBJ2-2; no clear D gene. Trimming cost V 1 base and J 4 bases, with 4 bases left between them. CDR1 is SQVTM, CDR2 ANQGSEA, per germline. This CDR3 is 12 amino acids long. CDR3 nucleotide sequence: TGCAGCGTTGAAGCGGGCACCGGGGAGCTGTTTTTT. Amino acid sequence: CSVEAGTGELFF.

CDR3 bases: TGTGCCAGCAGCCAAGAGCTAGCGGGAGTCCCAGATACGCAGTATTTT. Protein sequence: CASSQELAGVPDTQYF. The V gene is TRBV4-2, the J gene TRBJ2-3, with 10 bases identical to TRBD2. V shed 0 bases, J shed 4 bases, and the junction held 4 bases outside the gene matches. CDR3 length: 16 amino acids. The germline CDR1 and CDR2 sequences are LGHNA and YNFKEQ.

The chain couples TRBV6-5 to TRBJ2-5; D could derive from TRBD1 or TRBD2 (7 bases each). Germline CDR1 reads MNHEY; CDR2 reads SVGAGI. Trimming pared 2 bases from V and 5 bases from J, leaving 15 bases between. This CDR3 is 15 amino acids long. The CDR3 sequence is CASSYPRQGGETQYF. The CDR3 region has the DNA TGTGCCAGCAGTTACCCTAGACAGGGAGGGGAGACCCAGTACTTC.

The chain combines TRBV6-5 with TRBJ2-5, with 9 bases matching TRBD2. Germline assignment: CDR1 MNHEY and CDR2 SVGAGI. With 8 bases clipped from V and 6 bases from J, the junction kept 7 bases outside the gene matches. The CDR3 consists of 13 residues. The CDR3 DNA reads TGTGCCAGCTGGGGCGGGGGGGCTCAGACCCAGTACTTC. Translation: CASWGGGAQTQYF.

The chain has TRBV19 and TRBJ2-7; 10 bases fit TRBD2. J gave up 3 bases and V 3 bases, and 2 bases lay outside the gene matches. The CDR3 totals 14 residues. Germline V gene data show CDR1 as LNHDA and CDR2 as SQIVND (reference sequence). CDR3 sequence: CASSMASGSYEQYF. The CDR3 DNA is TGTGCCAGTAGTATGGCTAGCGGGAGCTACGAGCAGTACTTC.

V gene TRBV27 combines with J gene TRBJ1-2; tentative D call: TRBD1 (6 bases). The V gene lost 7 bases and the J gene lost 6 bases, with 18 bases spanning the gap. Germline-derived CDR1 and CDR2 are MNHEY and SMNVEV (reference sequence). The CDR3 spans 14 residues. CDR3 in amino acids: CASTNWGQGDGYTF. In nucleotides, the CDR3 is TGTGCCAGCACGAATTGGGGGCAAGGTGATGGCTACACCTTC.

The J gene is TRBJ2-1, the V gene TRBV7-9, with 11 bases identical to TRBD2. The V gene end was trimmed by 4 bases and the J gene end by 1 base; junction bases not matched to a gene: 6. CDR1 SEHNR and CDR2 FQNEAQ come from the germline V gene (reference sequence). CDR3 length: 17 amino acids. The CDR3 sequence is CASSSSRTSGSYNEQFF. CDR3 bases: TGTGCCAGCAGCTCTAGTCGGACTAGCGGGTCCTACAATGAGCAGTTCTTC.

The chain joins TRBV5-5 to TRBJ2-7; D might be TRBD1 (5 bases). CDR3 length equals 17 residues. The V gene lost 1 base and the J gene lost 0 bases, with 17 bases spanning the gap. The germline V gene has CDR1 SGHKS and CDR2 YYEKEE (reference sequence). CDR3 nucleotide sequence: TGTGCCAGCAGCTTGCATGGATCAGGGCAGAGCTCCTACGAGCAGTACTTC. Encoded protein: CASSLHGSGQSSYEQYF.

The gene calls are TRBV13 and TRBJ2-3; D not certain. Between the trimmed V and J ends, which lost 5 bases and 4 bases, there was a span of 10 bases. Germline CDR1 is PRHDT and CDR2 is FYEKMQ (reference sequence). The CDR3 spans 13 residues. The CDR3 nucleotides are TGTGCCAGCAGCCCGAAGGAACCAGATACGCAGTATTTT. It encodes CASSPKEPDTQYF.

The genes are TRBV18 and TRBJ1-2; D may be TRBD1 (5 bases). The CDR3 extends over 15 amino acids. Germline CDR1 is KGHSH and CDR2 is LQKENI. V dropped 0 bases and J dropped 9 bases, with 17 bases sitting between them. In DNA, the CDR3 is TGTGCCAGCTCACCACCGGGGAGGGACTTTTTTAGCTACACCTTC. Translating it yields CASSPPGRDFFSYTF.

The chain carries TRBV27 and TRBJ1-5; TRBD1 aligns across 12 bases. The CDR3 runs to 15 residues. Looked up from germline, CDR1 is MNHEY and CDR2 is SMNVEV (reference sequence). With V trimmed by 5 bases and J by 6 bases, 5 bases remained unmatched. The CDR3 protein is CASSHGTGGLQPQHF. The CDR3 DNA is TGTGCCAGCAGTCACGGGACAGGGGGCCTTCAGCCCCAGCATTTT.

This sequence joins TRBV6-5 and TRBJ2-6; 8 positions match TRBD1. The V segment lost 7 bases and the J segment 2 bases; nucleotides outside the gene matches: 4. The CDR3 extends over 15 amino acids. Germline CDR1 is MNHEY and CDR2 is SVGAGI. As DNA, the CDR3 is TGTGCCAGCACCAACAGGGGGGCTGGGGCCAACGTCCTGACTTTC. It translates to CASTNRGAGANVLTF.

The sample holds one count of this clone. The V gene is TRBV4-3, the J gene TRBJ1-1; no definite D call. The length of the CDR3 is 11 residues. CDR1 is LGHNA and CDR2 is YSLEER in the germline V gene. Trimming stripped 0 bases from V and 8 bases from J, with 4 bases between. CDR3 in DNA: TGCGCCAGCAGCCAAGACAGGGAAGCTTTCTTT. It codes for CASSQDREAFF.